These 15 T cell receptor beta chains were sequenced from one sample in a study of T cells expressing NK-cell markers. TCRdb reworked the 5' RACE reads into one entry per CDR3 protein, no DNA. Its listing shows about 21,000 distinct CDR3 sequences. The sequenced material came from blood T cells: a sorted CD56 or NKG2C T cell subset, CD4+ or CD8+ T cells, or bulk PBMC T cells (not recorded which). The receptors shown here come from a man aged 18-75 years in good health.

The V gene is TRBV6-5, the J gene TRBJ2-6. CDR3 length: 18 amino acids. CDR1 and CDR2 (germline): MNHEY, SVGAGI. CDR3 sequence reads: CASSYSFTRVSGANVLTF.

The genes are TRBV28 and TRBJ2-1; without DNA, the TCRdb call of TRBD1 cannot be checked. CDR1 MDHEN and CDR2 SYDVKM come from the germline V gene. The CDR3 loop spans 13 amino acids. CDR3 region: CASRTGTYNEQFF. Looking up the rest from reference TRBV28 and TRBJ2-1 gives the full variable domain: DVKVTQSSRYLVKRTGEKVFLECVQDMDHENMFWYRQDPGLGLRLIYFSYDVKMKEKGDIPEGYSVSREKKERFSLILESASTNQTSMYLCASRTGTYNEQFFGPGTRLTVL.

The chain combines TRBV29-1 with TRBJ2-5; TCRdb lists TRBD1, though no DNA is available to test this call. Germline CDR1 is SQVTM and CDR2 is ANQGSEA. The CDR3 consists of 14 residues. CDR3: CSVTDIPGRETQYF.

V and J are TRBV28 and TRBJ2-3; TCRdb's D call of TRBD1 is untestable without DNA. Germline CDR1 and CDR2: MDHEN and SYDVKM. The CDR3 contains 19 residues. This chain's CDR3 is CASSTLDRIASTAADTQYF.

The genes are TRBV28 and TRBJ2-2; TCRdb selects TRBD1, and the lack of DNA leaves this call unchecked. CDR1 is MDHEN and CDR2 is SYDVKM in the germline V gene. This CDR3 is built from 15 residues. The CDR3 reads CASSLPGQGAGELFF.

The rearrangement uses TRBV6-5 and TRBJ1-5; TCRdb's D call of TRBD1 is untestable without DNA. This CDR3 contains 15 residues. CDR1 is MNHEY, CDR2 SVGAGI, per germline. The CDR3 region is CASSYGQGASQPQHF.

This rearrangement joins TRBV7-2 to TRBJ2-1; the TRBD1 assignment by TCRdb is unverifiable without DNA. This CDR3 has 14 amino acids. Germline V gene sequence: CDR1 SGHTA, CDR2 FQGNSA. The CDR3 loop is CASSSGQGPNEQFF.

The rearrangement joins TRBV5-1 to TRBJ2-7; the D call from TCRdb, TRBD1, cannot be confirmed without DNA. Germline V gene data show CDR1 as SGHRS and CDR2 as YFSETQ. The CDR3 loop spans 16 amino acids. CDR3: CASSLERTGITYEQYF.

The V and J genes are TRBV11-1 and TRBJ2-7; TCRdb's D call, TRBD2, is unchecked because there is no DNA. Germline V gene data show CDR1 as SGHAT and CDR2 as FQDESV (reference sequence). The CDR3 totals 20 residues. The CDR3 reads CASSLAGTSGTSGSFYEQYF. Filled out from reference TRBV11-1 and TRBJ2-7, the complete variable domain reads EAEVAQSPRYKITEKSQAVAFWCDPISGHATLYWYRQILGQGPELLVQFQDESVVDDSQLPKDRFSAERLKGVDSTLKIQPAELGDSAMYLCASSLAGTSGTSGSFYEQYFGPGTRLTVT.

The gene calls are TRBV18 and TRBJ2-1. The length of the CDR3 is 15 residues. The V gene's germline CDR1 is KGHSH and CDR2 LQKENI. The CDR3 reads CASSREQSSYNEQFF.

The chain links TRBV24-1 to TRBJ1-2; TCRdb indicates TRBD1, and absent DNA this call remains unverified. This CDR3 is 16 amino acids long. Germline CDR1 reads KGHDR; CDR2 reads SFDVKD. CDR3 loop: CATSDHPLGRNYGYTF.

This chain connects TRBV10-3 to TRBJ2-2; TCRdb names TRBD1, which stays unverified in the absence of DNA. The CDR3 length is 13 residues. The germline V gene has CDR1 ENHRY and CDR2 SYGVKD. The CDR3 sequence is CAISPPQRGELFF.

This sequence joins TRBV7-2 and TRBJ2-7; with no DNA, the TCRdb D assignment of TRBD1 cannot be verified. The CDR3 contains 12 residues. Germline V gene lookup returns CDR1 SGHTA and CDR2 FQGNSA. The CDR3 is CASSRGAYEQYF.

The chain recombines TRBV18 with TRBJ2-1; there is no DNA to check the TCRdb D call of TRBD2. The CDR3 is 19 residues long. Germline CDR1 KGHSH, CDR2 LQKENI. CDR3: CASSPPGTSGSLSYNEQFF.

The CDR3: CASSTNRGANTEAFF. J is TRBJ1-1 and V is TRBV5-1; the D call of TRBD1 rests on TCRdb alone, since no DNA is present to check it. CDR3 length equals 15 residues. Germline assignment: CDR1 SGHRS and CDR2 YFSETQ. Looking up the rest from reference TRBV5-1 and TRBJ1-1 gives the full variable domain: KAGVTQTPRYLIKTRGQQVTLSCSPISGHRSVSWYQQTPGQGLQFLFEYFSETQRNKGNFPGRFSGRQFSNSRSEMNVSTLELGDSALYLCASSTNRGANTEAFFGQGTRLTVV.